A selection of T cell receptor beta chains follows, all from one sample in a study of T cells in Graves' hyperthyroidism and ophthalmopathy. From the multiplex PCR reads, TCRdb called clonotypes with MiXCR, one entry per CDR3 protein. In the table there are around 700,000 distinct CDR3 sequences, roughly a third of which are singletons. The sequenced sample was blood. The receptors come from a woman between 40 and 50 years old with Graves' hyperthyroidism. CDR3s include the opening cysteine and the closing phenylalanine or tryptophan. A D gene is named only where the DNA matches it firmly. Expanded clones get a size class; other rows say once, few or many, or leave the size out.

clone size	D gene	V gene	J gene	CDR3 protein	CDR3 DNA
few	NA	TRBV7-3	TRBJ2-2	CASSQAGPNTGELFF	TGTGCCAGCAGCCAAGCGGGTCCGAACACCGGGGAGCTGTTTTTT
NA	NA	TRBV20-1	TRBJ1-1	CSAPRSGGGLNTEAFF	TGCAGTGCGCCGAGAAGTGGTGGGGGGTTGAACACTGAAGCTTTCTTT
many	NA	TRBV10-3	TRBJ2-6	CAISESGSGANVLTF	TGTGCCATCAGTGAGTCTGGGTCTGGGGCCAACGTCCTGACTTTC
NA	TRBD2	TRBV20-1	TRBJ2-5	CSVLGLAGKETQYF	TGCAGTGTTTTGGGACTAGCGGGGAAAGAGACCCAGTACTTC
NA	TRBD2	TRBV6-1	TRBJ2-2	CASSGRTSGIWSVGSGELFF	TGTGCCAGCAGTGGTAGGACTAGCGGGATATGGTCAGTGGGTTCCGGGGAGCTGTTTTTT
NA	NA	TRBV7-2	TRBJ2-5	CASSYSGQEDGETQYF	TGTGCCAGCAGTTACTCGGGGCAAGAGGACGGAGAGACCCAGTACTTC
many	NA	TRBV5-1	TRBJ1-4	CASSLPSGMRNEKLFF	TGCGCCAGCAGCTTGCCGTCAGGGATGCGTAATGAAAAACTGTTTTTT
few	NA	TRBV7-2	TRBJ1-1	CASSLNTGSTEAFF	TGTGCCAGCAGTTTGAATACAGGGAGTACTGAAGCTTTCTTT
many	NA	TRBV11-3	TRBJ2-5	CASSLSTTGETQYF	TGTGCCAGCAGCTTGTCGACGACGGGGGAGACCCAGTACTTC
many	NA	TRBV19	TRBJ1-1	CASSMGGGTEAFF	TGTGCCAGTAGTATGGGGGGGGGCACTGAAGCTTTCTTT
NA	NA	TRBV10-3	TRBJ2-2	CAISEQDVNTGELFF	TGTGCCATCAGTGAGCAGGACGTGAACACCGGGGAGCTGTTTTTT
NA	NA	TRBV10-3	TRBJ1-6	CAISYSGRLGSPLHF	TGTGCCATCAGTTACTCGGGCAGGTTAGGTTCACCCCTCCACTTT
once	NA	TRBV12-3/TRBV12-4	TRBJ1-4	CASSYPTGTSEKLFF	TGTGCCAGCAGTTACCCCACCGGGACGAGTGAAAAACTGTTTTTT
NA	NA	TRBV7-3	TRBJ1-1	CASSFSGQPNTEAFF	TGTGCCAGCAGCTTTAGCGGACAGCCGAACACTGAAGCTTTCTTT
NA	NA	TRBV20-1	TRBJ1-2	CSASQGYYGYTF	TGCAGTGCTAGCCAGGGCTACTATGGCTACACCTTC
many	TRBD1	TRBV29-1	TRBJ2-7	CSVYGGLPGTGFYEQYF	TGCAGCGTTTACGGGGGGCTTCCCGGGACAGGGTTCTACGAGCAGTACTTC
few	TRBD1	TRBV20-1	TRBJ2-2	CSTARGTGGGELFF	TGCAGTACTGCACGCGGGACAGGGGGCGGGGAGCTGTTTTTT
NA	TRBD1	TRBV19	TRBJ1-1	CASRDRGNENTEAFF	TGTGCCAGTCGGGACAGGGGGAACGAGAACACTGAAGCTTTCTTT
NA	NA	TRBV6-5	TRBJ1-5	CASSASRAAGNQPQHF	TGTGCCAGCAGCGCGTCGAGGGCAGCGGGCAATCAGCCCCAGCATTTT
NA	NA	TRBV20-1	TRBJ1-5	CSASQGYSNQPQHF	TGCAGTGCCTCCCAAGGGTATAGCAATCAGCCCCAGCATTTT
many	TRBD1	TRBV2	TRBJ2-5	CASSGGTGRETQYF	TGTGCCAGCAGTGGCGGGACAGGGCGAGAGACCCAGTACTTC
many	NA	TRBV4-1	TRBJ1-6	CASSQGLNSPLHF	TGCGCCAGCAGCCAAGGTCTAAATTCACCCCTCCACTTT
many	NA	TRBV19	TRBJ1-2	CASSDTFYGYTF	TGTGCCAGTAGCGACACCTTCTATGGCTACACCTTC
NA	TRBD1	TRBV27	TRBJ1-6	CASSYDRVGISPLHF	TGTGCCAGCAGTTATGACAGGGTAGGGATTTCACCCCTCCACTTT
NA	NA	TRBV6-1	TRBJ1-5	CASSEDLAGTTDQPQHF	TGTGCCAGCAGTGAAGACTTGGCTGGGACAACCGATCAGCCCCAGCATTTT
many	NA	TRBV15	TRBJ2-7	CATSYWDESYEQYF	TGTGCCACCAGTTATTGGGACGAGTCCTACGAGCAGTACTTC
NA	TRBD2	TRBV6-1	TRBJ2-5	CASQRGIEETQYF	TGTGCCAGCCAGCGGGGGATAGAAGAGACCCAGTACTTC
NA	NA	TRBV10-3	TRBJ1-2	CAISLESSNYGYTF	TGTGCCATCAGCCTTGAGAGCTCCAACTATGGCTACACCTTC
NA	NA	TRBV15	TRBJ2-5	CATSSPGRRETQYF	TGTGCCACCAGCAGCCCAGGGAGGCGAGAGACCCAGTACTTC
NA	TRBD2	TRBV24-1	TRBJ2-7	CATSDWTSGRTYEQYF	TGTGCCACCAGTGATTGGACTAGCGGGAGAACCTACGAGCAGTACTTC
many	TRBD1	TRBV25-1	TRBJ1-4	CASSESGTGLLKLFF	TGTGCCAGCAGTGAATCGGGGACAGGGCTACTAAAACTGTTTTTT
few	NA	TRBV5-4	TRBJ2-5	CASSLQGVVTQYF	TGTGCCAGCAGCTTGCAAGGGGTGGTGACCCAGTACTTC
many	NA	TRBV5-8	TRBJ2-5	CASSSPRLETQYF	TGTGCCAGCAGCTCCCCTAGGTTGGAGACCCAGTACTTC
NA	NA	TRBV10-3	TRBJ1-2	CAISRTDYNGYTF	TGTGCCATCAGTAGGACGGATTACAATGGCTACACCTTC
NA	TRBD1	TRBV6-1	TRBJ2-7	CASGGTGRSEQYF	TGTGCCAGCGGGGGGACAGGGCGCAGCGAGCAGTACTTC
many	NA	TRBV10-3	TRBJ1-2	CAISESIGGYYGYTF	TGTGCCATCAGTGAGTCGATAGGCGGTTACTATGGCTACACCTTC
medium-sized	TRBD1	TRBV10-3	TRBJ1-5	CAISDSGRGYQPQHF	TGTGCCATCAGTGACTCTGGCAGGGGGTATCAGCCCCAGCATTTT
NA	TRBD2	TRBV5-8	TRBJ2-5	CASSLLLAGETQYF	TGTGCCAGCAGCTTGCTTCTAGCGGGAGAGACCCAGTACTTC
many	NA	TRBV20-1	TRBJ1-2	CSARDTGGWGYTF	TGCAGTGCTAGAGATACAGGTGGATGGGGCTACACCTTC
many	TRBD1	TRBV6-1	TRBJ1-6	CASTRNRGGLPLHF	TGTGCCAGCACCAGAAACAGGGGTGGTTTACCCCTCCACTTT
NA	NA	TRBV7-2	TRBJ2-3	CASSLVRAVGDTQYF	TGTGCCAGCAGCTTAGTTAGGGCGGTCGGGGATACGCAGTATTTT
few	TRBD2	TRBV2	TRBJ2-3	CASSEARKTSGANF	TGTGCCAGCAGTGAAGCGCGGAAGACTAGCGGGGCTAATTTT
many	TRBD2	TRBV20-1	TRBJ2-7	CSARLASYEQYF	TGCAGTGCAAGACTAGCCTCCTACGAGCAGTACTTC
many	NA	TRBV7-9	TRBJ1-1	CASSPRAGAMNTEAFF	TGTGCCAGCAGCCCACGGGCGGGAGCCATGAACACTGAAGCTTTCTTT
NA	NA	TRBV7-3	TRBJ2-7	CASSLSRGANYEQYF	TGTGCCAGCAGCTTATCCCGTGGGGCGAACTACGAGCAGTACTTC
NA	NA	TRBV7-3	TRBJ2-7	CASSSPSVQGYEQYF	TGTGCCAGCAGCTCCCCGTCGGTCCAGGGCTACGAGCAGTACTTC